Listed below are T cell receptor beta chains from one sample, sequenced in a study of cytomegalovirus exposure and HLA in healthy donors. Profiled with immunoSEQ multiplex PCR; TCRdb holds only in-frame clones, not every one. This table holds some 130,000 clones, 60% to 80% found once. Sequenced material: PBMCs. Every receptor here comes from a young man in good health and CMV-seronegative. Each CDR3 is given with its conserved first and last residue. The D gene is left open where the match is weak. The size entry is marked missing in some rows and otherwise reads once, few, many or a size class.

>few|.|TRBV15|TRBJ2-3
CATSTSPDGSDTQYF
TGTGCCACCAGTACTAGCCCGGACGGTTCGGATACGCAGTATTTT
>.|TRBD2|TRBV19|TRBJ2-3
CASSFGLAGNTQYF
TGTGCCAGTAGTTTCGGACTAGCGGGAAATACGCAGTATTTT
>.|.|TRBV14|TRBJ2-7
CASSQLGTGSYEQYF
TGTGCCAGCAGCCAACTGGGAACGGGGTCCTACGAGCAGTACTTC
>.|.|TRBV7-8|TRBJ1-1
CASSPRRGGTEAFF
TGTGCCAGCAGCCCTCGCCGGGGGGGCACTGAAGCTTTCTTT
>.|TRBD1|TRBV5-1|TRBJ2-1
CASSSRTDSGTGGYNEQFF
TGCGCCAGCAGCTCAAGGACAGATTCCGGGACAGGGGGTTACAATGAGCAGTTCTTC
>.|TRBD2|TRBV5-1|TRBJ2-5
CASSWGSVGGSQETQYF
TGCGCCAGCAGCTGGGGGAGCGTGGGAGGGTCCCAAGAGACCCAGTACTTC
>.|.|TRBV15|TRBJ1-3
CATSSPLRPDTIYF
TGTGCCACCAGCAGCCCTCTGCGTCCGGACACCATATATTTT
>few|.|TRBV10-3|TRBJ1-1
CAISDQPDTEAFF
TGTGCCATCAGTGATCAACCAGACACTGAAGCTTTCTTT
>.|TRBD2|TRBV5-1|TRBJ2-7
CASSGKAGPSYEQYF
TGCGCCAGCAGCGGAAAAGCGGGACCGTCCTACGAGCAGTACTTC
>.|.|TRBV11-3|TRBJ1-1
CASSAYRDTEAFF
TGTGCCAGCAGCGCCTATCGCGACACTGAAGCTTTCTTT
>.|TRBD1|TRBV18|TRBJ2-7
CASSPTGPPYEQYF
TGTGCCAGCTCACCGACAGGGCCCCCCTACGAGCAGTACTTC